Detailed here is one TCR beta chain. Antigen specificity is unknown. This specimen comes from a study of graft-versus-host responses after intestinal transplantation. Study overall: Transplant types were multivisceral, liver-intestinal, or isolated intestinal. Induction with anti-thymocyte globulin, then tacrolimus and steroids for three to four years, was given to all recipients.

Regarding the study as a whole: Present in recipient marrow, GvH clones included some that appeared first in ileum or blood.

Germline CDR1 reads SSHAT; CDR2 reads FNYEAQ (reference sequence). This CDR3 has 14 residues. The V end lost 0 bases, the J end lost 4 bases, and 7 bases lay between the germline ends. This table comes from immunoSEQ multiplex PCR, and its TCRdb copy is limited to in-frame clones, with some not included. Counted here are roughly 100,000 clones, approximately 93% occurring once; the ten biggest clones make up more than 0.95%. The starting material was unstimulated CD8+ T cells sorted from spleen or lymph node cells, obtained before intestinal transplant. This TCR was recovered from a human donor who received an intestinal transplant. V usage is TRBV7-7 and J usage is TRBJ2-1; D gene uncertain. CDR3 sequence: CASSLADNYNEQFF. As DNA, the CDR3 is TGTGCCAGCAGCTTAGCTGACAATTACAATGAGCAGTTCTTC.